This T cell receptor (beta chain) was observed in a study of blood T cell repertoires in COVID-19. In the authors' workflow: Amplified reference gene primers provided the basis for estimating nucleated cell counts. Some clones are missing from TCRdb's copy, which holds only in-frame ones; the method was immunoSEQ multiplex PCR. V and J calls and clone size are as listed in that table; D and trimming were resolved from the DNA. The data show over 150,000 clones, roughly four fifths seen once. The CDR3 has 15 amino acids. With 7 bases clipped from V and 7 bases from J, the junction kept 10 bases outside the gene matches. Germline-derived CDR1 and CDR2 are MNHEY and SVGEGT.

This receptor was taken from a human donor with acute or convalescent COVID-19. The donor label of this sample is uncertain. Source material: peripheral blood. This chain links TRBV6-2 or TRBV6-3 with TRBJ2-7; 13 bases agree with TRBD2. This chain's CDR3 is CASIPTSGRWWEQYF. Here the CDR3 DNA reads TGTGCCAGCATCCCGACTAGCGGGAGGTGGTGGGAGCAGTACTTC.